These 28 T cell receptor beta chains share one sample of origin, sequenced in a study of OX40 agonist ivuxolimab in advanced cancers. TCRdb's copy holds only in-frame clones and misses some; the assay was immunoSEQ multiplex PCR. This table has about 77,000 clones, about nine tenths appearing once. The specimen comprised CD4+ or CD8+ T cells sorted from blood, sampled in a trial of the OX40 agonist ivuxolimab. All receptors come from an adult with an advanced solid tumor such as melanoma, head and neck, liver or kidney cancer.

The chain joins TRBV19 to TRBJ1-2; possibly TRBD1 for D (6 bases). CDR1 and CDR2 (germline): LNHDA, SQIVND (reference sequence). The CDR3 is made up of 14 amino acids. Trimming cost V 5 bases and J 4 bases, with 14 bases left between them. CDR3 region: CASSFTTGTYGYTF. CDR3 in DNA: TGTGCCAGTAGTTTTACGACAGGAACCTATGGCTACACCTTC.

The chain is built from TRBV2 and TRBJ2-3; TRBD2 agrees at 7 bases. Germline CDR1 is SNHLY and CDR2 is FYNNEI. The trim removed 6 bases at V and 2 bases at J, leaving 11 bases unmatched. The CDR3 runs 16 residues. CDR3 sequence (DNA): TGTGCCAGCAGAGTTACGGGACTACAAATCACAGATACGCAGTATTTT. It translates to CASRVTGLQITDTQYF.

This chain uses TRBV9 with TRBJ2-5; 11 bases map to TRBD2. This CDR3 has 16 amino acids. CDR1 is SGDLS and CDR2 is YYNGEE in the germline V gene. V lost 2 bases, J lost 7 bases, and 10 bases stayed unmatched. The CDR3 loop reads CASSVSSGRADVTQYF. CDR3 sequence (DNA): TGTGCCAGCAGCGTGAGTAGCGGGAGGGCCGATGTGACCCAGTACTTC.

This clone occurred once. The chain couples TRBV5-1 to TRBJ2-2; D not resolved. Per germline, CDR1 SGHRS and CDR2 YFSETQ. The CDR3 length is 14 residues. V gave up 4 bases and J gave up 2 bases, with 9 bases separating them. The CDR3 loop reads CASSMAVNTGELFF. DNA for the CDR3: TGCGCCAGCAGCATGGCTGTAAACACCGGGGAGCTGTTTTTT.

The chain recombines TRBV5-1 with TRBJ1-4; 8 nucleotides agree with TRBD1. Germline V gene lookup returns CDR1 SGHRS and CDR2 YFSETQ. This CDR3 has 15 amino acids. V gave up 5 bases and J gave up 4 bases; unmatched junction bases: 7. In nucleotides, the CDR3 is TGCGCCAGCAGACGGGCAGGGGGCATTAATGAAAAACTGTTTTTT. Translation gives CASRRAGGINEKLFF.

V is TRBV6-5 and J is TRBJ1-2; no clear D. Trimming removed 4 bases from V and 4 bases from J, with 10 bases in between. The germline CDR1 and CDR2 sequences are MNHEY and SVGAGI. The CDR3 contains 13 residues. CDR3: CASSLTHSYGYTF. The CDR3 DNA reads TGTGCCAGCAGTTTAACTCATTCCTATGGCTACACCTTC.

The rearrangement links TRBV19 to TRBJ2-2, with 7 bases aligning to TRBD1. CDR3 length: 14 amino acids. CDR1 and CDR2 (germline): LNHDA, SQIVND (reference sequence). V lost 3 bases, J lost 3 bases, and 1 base stayed unmatched. The CDR3 here is CASSIQGDTGELFF. CDR3 nucleotide sequence: TGTGCCAGTAGTATCCAGGGGGACACCGGGGAGCTGTTTTTT.

The CDR3 protein is CASSFETGSYEQYF. CDR3 nucleotide sequence: TGTGCCAGCAGCTTCGAGACAGGGTCCTACGAGCAGTACTTC. This chain connects TRBV13 to TRBJ2-7; 7 nucleotides agree with TRBD1. Trimming at V came to 3 bases and at J to 1 base, leaving 3 bases not matched to a gene. The CDR3 contains 14 residues. Germline V gene sequence: CDR1 PRHDT, CDR2 FYEKMQ (reference sequence).

The V call is TRBV11-3, the J call TRBJ2-2; no clear D gene. The CDR3 length is 12 residues. Germline-derived CDR1 and CDR2 are SGHNT and YENEEA. V was clipped by 3 bases and J by 1 base, with 0 bases between them. CDR3 protein: CASSLNTGELFF. DNA for the CDR3: TGTGCCAGCAGCTTGAACACCGGGGAGCTGTTTTTT.

The chain uses TRBV5-1 and TRBJ2-1; D gene ambiguous. CDR1 and CDR2 (germline): SGHRS, YFSETQ. With 5 bases removed from V and 15 bases from J, the gap between germline ends came to 18 bases. There are 12 residues in the CDR3. The CDR3 protein is CASRLYGSSTFF. The CDR3 region has the DNA TGCGCCAGCAGACTCTACGGGTCTAGTACGTTCTTC. The variable domain in full, completed from reference TRBV5-1 and TRBJ2-1, reads KAGVTQTPRYLIKTRGQQVTLSCSPISGHRSVSWYQQTPGQGLQFLFEYFSETQRNKGNFPGRFSGRQFSNSRSEMNVSTLELGDSALYLCASRLYGSSTFFGPGTRLTVL.

The chain employs TRBV7-2 and TRBJ1-3, with D uncertain. Germline values: CDR1 SGHTA, CDR2 FQGNSA. This CDR3 has 15 amino acids. V lost 5 bases to trimming and J lost 0 bases, with 11 bases between them. The CDR3 loop reads CASSPLGGSGNTIYF. DNA for the CDR3: TGTGCCAGCAGCCCCCTAGGAGGCTCTGGAAACACCATATATTTT.

The CDR3 loop is CASSFRREGGEQYF. The CDR3 nucleotides read TGTGCCAGCAGCTTTCGGCGGGAGGGAGGCGAGCAGTACTTC. This sequence joins TRBV5-4 and TRBJ2-7; 9 bases align to TRBD2. This CDR3 contains 14 residues. With 2 bases clipped from V and 6 bases from J, the junction kept 6 bases outside the gene matches. CDR1 and CDR2 from the germline V gene are SGHNT and YYREEE (reference sequence). Full variable domain (rest looked up from reference TRBV5-4 and TRBJ2-7): ETGVTQSPTHLIKTRGQQVTLRCSSQSGHNTVSWYQQALGQGPQFIFQYYREEENGRGNFPPRFSGLQFPNYSSELNVNALELDDSALYLCASSFRREGGEQYFGPGTRLTVT.

The gene calls are TRBV11-2 and TRBJ2-7; the match to TRBD2 covers 8 bases. CDR1 SGHAT and CDR2 FQNNGV come from the germline V gene. The CDR3 runs 16 residues. Losses at the gene ends were 1 base for V and 1 base for J; bases not matched to a gene: 6. The CDR3 nucleotides read TGTGCCAGCAGCTTAGGGCGAGGCGGGGGGTCCTACGAGCAGTACTTC. It codes for CASSLGRGGGSYEQYF.

CDR3 nucleotides: TGTGCCTGGAAGATCGTCGCTGGAAACACCATATATTTT. Its protein product is CAWKIVAGNTIYF. The V and J genes are TRBV30 and TRBJ1-3; D is unresolved. The CDR3 has 13 residues. V shed 4 bases and J shed 2 bases, with 9 bases lying between them. Germline V lookup: CDR1 GTSNPN, CDR2 SVGIG (reference sequence).

This chain links TRBV2 with TRBJ2-3; perhaps TRBD2 as D (5 bases). The germline CDR1 and CDR2 sequences are SNHLY and FYNNEI. Trimming cost V 4 bases and J 6 bases, with 11 bases left between them. The CDR3 spans 13 residues. As DNA, the CDR3 is TGTGCCAGCAGTGTAACTAGGGAGGATACGCAGTATTTT. It translates to CASSVTREDTQYF.

This clone was recorded once. The chain has TRBV5-6 and TRBJ1-2; TRBD1 agrees at 8 bases. V shed 1 base and J 2 bases; nucleotides not matched to a gene: 10. The CDR3 covers 17 residues. Germline CDR1 and CDR2: SGHDT and YYEEEE. CDR3 sequence reads: CASSLFTSRGPNYGYTF. In DNA, the CDR3 is TGTGCCAGCAGCTTGTTTACTTCCAGGGGGCCCAACTATGGCTACACCTTC.

This clone was seen more than once but under ten times. This chain joins TRBV19 and TRBJ1-2; D perhaps matches TRBD1 (5 bases). The germline CDR1 and CDR2 sequences are LNHDA and SQIVND (reference sequence). V lost 5 bases, J lost 4 bases, and 11 bases lay in between. The CDR3 is 13 residues long. The CDR3 coding sequence is TGTGCCAGTAGTTCCAGGGAGGCCTATGGCTACACCTTC. This codes for CASSSREAYGYTF.

The chain has TRBV2 and TRBJ1-6; D call uncertain. The CDR3 has 13 amino acids. Per germline, CDR1 SNHLY and CDR2 FYNNEI. Between the trimmed V and J ends, which lost 2 bases and 14 bases, there was a span of 13 bases. CDR3 region: CASSEWVPPALHF. CDR3 DNA: TGTGCCAGCAGTGAATGGGTTCCGCCGGCCCTCCACTTT.

The rearrangement uses TRBV6-1 and TRBJ1-5; 7 nucleotides match TRBD1. The CDR3 length is 14 residues. The V and J ends lost 7 bases and 6 bases, in that order; junction bases with no gene match: 9. Germline V gene sequence: CDR1 MNHNS, CDR2 SASEGT. CDR3 DNA sequence: TGTGCCAGCACCCGGGGAGGGGGCGTTCAGCCCCAGCATTTT. It codes for CASTRGGGVQPQHF.

V is TRBV11-2 and J is TRBJ2-7; 8 bases line up with TRBD1. The germline V gene has CDR1 SGHAT and CDR2 FQNNGV. The CDR3 runs 15 residues. With 1 base clipped from V and 5 bases from J, the junction kept 7 bases outside the gene matches. The CDR3 sequence is CASSLGIRTGNEQYF. The CDR3 nucleotides read TGTGCCAGCAGCTTAGGGATACGGACAGGGAACGAGCAGTACTTC.

The chain has TRBV28 and TRBJ2-3; 10 nucleotides line up with TRBD1. Germline V lookup: CDR1 MDHEN, CDR2 SYDVKM. The CDR3 totals 14 residues. V lost 8 bases to trimming and J lost 5 bases; unmatched junction nucleotides: 7. CDR3 in DNA: TGTGCCAGCCTTAGACAGGGGGCGGGAGATACGCAGTATTTT. Amino acid sequence: CASLRQGAGDTQYF.

This chain uses TRBV5-1 with TRBJ1-2; D not resolved. This CDR3 is 13 amino acids long. V was shortened by 4 bases and J by 3 bases, with 10 bases between the two germline ends. Germline CDR1 and CDR2: SGHRS and YFSETQ. For the CDR3, the DNA is TGCGCCAGCAGCCCAGACAACGACTATGGCTACACCTTC. This gives the protein CASSPDNDYGYTF.

The J gene is TRBJ1-1, the V gene TRBV2; 10 nucleotides align to TRBD1. This CDR3 contains 14 residues. Germline CDR1 and CDR2: SNHLY and FYNNEI. V was clipped by 6 bases and J by 5 bases; unmatched bases: 6. DNA for the CDR3: TGTGCCAGCAGCCGACAGGGGGCCGGAACTGAAGCTTTCTTT. It is translated as CASSRQGAGTEAFF.

The chain combines TRBV10-1 with TRBJ2-2; D could derive from TRBD1 or TRBD2 (5 bases each). Germline CDR1 and CDR2: WNHNN and SYGVQD (reference sequence). V lost 8 bases, J lost 1 base, and 11 bases lay in between. The CDR3 has 14 residues. CDR3: CASSGALNTGELFF. The CDR3 nucleotides read TGCGCCAGCTCCGGGGCGTTGAACACCGGGGAGCTGTTTTTT.

The table lists this clone with a count of one. The rearrangement uses TRBV2 and TRBJ1-1, with a weak D call TRBD1 (6 bases). Germline V gene sequence: CDR1 SNHLY, CDR2 FYNNEI. The CDR3 has 14 amino acids. Trimming removed 7 bases from V and 1 base from J, with 13 bases in between. The DNA for the CDR3 is TGTGCCAGCATCCCGGGACACCAGAACACTGAAGCTTTCTTT. It translates to CASIPGHQNTEAFF.

This clone was counted only a few times. This chain links TRBV2 with TRBJ2-7; D unclear. CDR3 length: 11 residues. V lost 6 bases, J lost 6 bases, and 9 bases lay in between. Germline CDR1 is SNHLY and CDR2 is FYNNEI. The CDR3 region has the DNA TGTGCCAGCAGGTTCACGGGCGAGCAGTACTTC. It is translated as CASRFTGEQYF.

This chain uses TRBV5-1 with TRBJ2-7, with TRBD1 identical over 10 bases. V gave up 4 bases and J gave up 5 bases; unmatched junction bases: 9. Germline V lookup: CDR1 SGHRS, CDR2 YFSETQ. The CDR3 is 15 residues long. The chain's CDR3 is CASSPPPGQGNEQYF. DNA for the CDR3: TGCGCCAGCAGCCCACCTCCGGGACAGGGGAACGAGCAGTACTTC.

The chain carries TRBV30 and TRBJ1-5; D might be TRBD1 (5 bases). The CDR3 contains 13 residues. Trimming stripped 5 bases from V and 0 bases from J, with 8 bases between. The germline V gene encodes CDR1 GTSNPN and CDR2 SVGIG (reference sequence). As DNA, the CDR3 is TGTGCCTGGGGGACGGTTAGCAATCAGCCCCAGCATTTT. Protein sequence: CAWGTVSNQPQHF. Together with reference TRBV30 and TRBJ1-5, the CDR3 gives the full variable domain: SQTIHQWPATLVQPVGSPLSLECTVEGTSNPNLYWYRQAAGRGLQLLFYSVGIGQISSEVPQNLSASRPQDRQFILSSKKLLLSDSGFYLCAWGTVSNQPQHFGDGTRLSIL.